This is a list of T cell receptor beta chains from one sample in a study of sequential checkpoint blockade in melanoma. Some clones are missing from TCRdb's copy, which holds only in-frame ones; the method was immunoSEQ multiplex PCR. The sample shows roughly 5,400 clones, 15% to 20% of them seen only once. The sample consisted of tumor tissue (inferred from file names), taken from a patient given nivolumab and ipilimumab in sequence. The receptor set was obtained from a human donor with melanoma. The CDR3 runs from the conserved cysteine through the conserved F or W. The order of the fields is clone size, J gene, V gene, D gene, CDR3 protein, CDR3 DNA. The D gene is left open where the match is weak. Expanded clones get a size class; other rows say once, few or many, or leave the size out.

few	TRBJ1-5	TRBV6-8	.	CASSMHYIRDTGQPQHF	TGTGCCAGCAGTATGCATTATATTCGGGACACTGGGCAGCCCCAGCATTTT
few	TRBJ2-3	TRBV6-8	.	CASRLGLDTQYF	TGTGCCAGTAGACTGGGTTTAGATACGCAGTATTTT
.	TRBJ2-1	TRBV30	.	CAWTEGNEQFF	TGTGCCTGGACGGAGGGAAATGAGCAGTTCTTC
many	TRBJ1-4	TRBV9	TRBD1	CASTADRGHEKLFF	TGTGCCAGCACTGCGGACAGGGGGCATGAAAAACTGTTTTTT
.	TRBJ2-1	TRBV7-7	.	CASSRMGGYNEQFF	TGTGCCAGCAGCCGCATGGGGGGTTACAATGAGCAGTTCTTC
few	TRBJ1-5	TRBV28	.	CASHEVYSNQPQHF	TGTGCCAGCCACGAGGTATATAGCAATCAGCCCCAGCATTTT
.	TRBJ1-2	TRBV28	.	CASTYRQKYGYTF	TGTGCCAGCACCTACCGGCAGAAATATGGCTACACCTTC
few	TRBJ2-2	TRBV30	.	CAWLGGRVAGELFF	TGTGCCTGGTTGGGGGGCAGGGTTGCCGGGGAGCTGTTTTTT
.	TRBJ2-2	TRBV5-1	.	CASSPGGNTGELFF	TGCGCCAGCAGCCCCGGAGGGAACACCGGGGAGCTGTTTTTT
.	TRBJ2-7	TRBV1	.	CASSHRSGTGTYEQYF	TGCGCCAGCAGCCACCGTTCCGGGACAGGAACCTACGAGCAGTACTTC
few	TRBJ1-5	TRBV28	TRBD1	CASSFSASRDRVNQPQHF	TGTGCCAGCAGTTTTTCCGCTTCGCGGGACAGGGTCAATCAGCCCCAGCATTTT
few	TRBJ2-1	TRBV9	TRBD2	CASSVGTSNEQFF	TGTGCCAGCAGCGTAGGGACTAGCAATGAGCAGTTCTTC
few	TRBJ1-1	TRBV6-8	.	CASSYRTRIEAFF	TGTGCCAGCAGTTATCGTACCCGGATAGAAGCTTTCTTT
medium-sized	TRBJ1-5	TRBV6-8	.	CASRTEIGGNQPQHF	TGTGCCAGCCGGACAGAGATTGGGGGCAATCAGCCCCAGCATTTT
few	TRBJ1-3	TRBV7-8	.	CASSPSSGNTIYF	TGTGCCAGCAGCCCGAGCTCTGGAAACACCATATATTTT
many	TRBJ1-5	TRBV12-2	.	CATGLEGGNQPQHF	TGTGCCACAGGGCTAGAGGGAGGCAATCAGCCCCAGCATTTT
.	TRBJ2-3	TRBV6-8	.	CASRAPVGDTQYF	TGTGCCAGCAGAGCCCCCGTAGGAGATACGCAGTATTTT
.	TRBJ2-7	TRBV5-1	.	CASSLDRSKTTYEQYF	TGCGCCAGCAGCTTGGACAGGAGCAAAACTACCTACGAGCAGTACTTC
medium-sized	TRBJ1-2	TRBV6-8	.	CASSSTGSGYTF	TGTGCCAGCAGCTCCACAGGTTCCGGCTACACCTTC
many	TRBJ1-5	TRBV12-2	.	CACASGGGSQPQHF	TGTGCCTGCGCCTCGGGTGGAGGGAGTCAGCCCCAGCATTTT
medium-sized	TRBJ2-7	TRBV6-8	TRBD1	CASSYRQGGEQYF	TGTGCCAGCAGTTACCGACAGGGCGGAGAGCAGTACTTC
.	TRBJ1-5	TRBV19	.	CASRRTADQPQHF	TGTGCCAGTAGAAGGACGGCAGATCAGCCCCAGCATTTT
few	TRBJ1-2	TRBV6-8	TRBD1	CAISGQGADGYTF	TGTGCCATCAGTGGCCAGGGGGCTGATGGCTACACCTTC
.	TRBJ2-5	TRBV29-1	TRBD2	CSVVTPGGPETQYF	TGCAGCGTTGTTACCCCGGGGGGGCCAGAGACCCAGTACTTC
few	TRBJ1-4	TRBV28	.	CASRSGGTNEKLFF	TGTGCCAGCAGGTCCGGTGGAACTAATGAAAAACTGTTTTTT
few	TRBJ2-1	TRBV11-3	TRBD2	CASSLASGGSYNEQFF	TGTGCCAGCAGCCTGGCTAGCGGGGGGTCCTACAATGAGCAGTTCTTC
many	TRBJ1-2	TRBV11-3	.	CASGSRADAMAGYTF	TGTGCCAGCGGATCCCGAGCGGACGCCATGGCTGGCTACACCTTC
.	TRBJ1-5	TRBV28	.	CASRTRGVSNQPQHF	TGTGCCAGCAGGACGAGAGGGGTTAGCAATCAGCCCCAGCATTTT
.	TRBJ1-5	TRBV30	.	CAWTPLGSNQPQHF	TGTGCCTGGACCCCACTAGGTAGCAATCAGCCCCAGCATTTT
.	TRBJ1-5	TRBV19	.	CASSIGSGRSQQPQHF	TGTGCCAGTAGTATTGGATCGGGGAGGAGTCAGCAGCCCCAGCATTTT
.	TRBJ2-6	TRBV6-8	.	CASRPQGSGANVLTF	TGTGCCAGCAGACCGCAGGGCTCTGGGGCCAACGTCCTGACTTTC
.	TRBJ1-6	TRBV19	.	CASSYGPNNSPLHF	TGTGCCAGTAGTTACGGCCCCAATAATTCACCCCTCCACTTT
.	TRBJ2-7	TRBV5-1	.	CASSVGLASYEQYF	TGCGCCAGCAGCGTCGGACTCGCCTCCTACGAGCAGTACTTC
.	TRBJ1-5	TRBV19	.	CASRTANQPQHF	TGTGCCAGCCGGACAGCCAATCAGCCCCAGCATTTT
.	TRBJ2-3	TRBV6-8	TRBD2	CASRLLAGGPTDTQYF	TGTGCCAGCAGACTACTAGCGGGGGGGCCCACAGATACGCAGTATTTT
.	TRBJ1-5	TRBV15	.	CATSSVRDYQPQHF	TGTGCCACCAGCAGCGTCAGGGACTATCAGCCCCAGCATTTT
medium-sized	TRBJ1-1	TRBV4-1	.	CASSQNRGMEAFF	TGCGCCAGCAGCCAAAATAGGGGAATGGAAGCTTTCTTT
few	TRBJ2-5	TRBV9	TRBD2	CASSAGLADLQETQYF	TGTGCCAGCAGCGCAGGACTAGCGGACCTCCAAGAGACCCAGTACTTC
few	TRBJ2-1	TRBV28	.	CASRPSVEGNDEQFF	TGTGCCAGCAGACCCTCTGTGGAGGGAAACGATGAGCAGTTCTTC
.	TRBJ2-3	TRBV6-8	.	CASSEGLTDTQYF	TGTGCCAGCAGTGAGGGGCTCACAGATACGCAGTATTTT
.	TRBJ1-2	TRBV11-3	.	CASSLGFGSYGYTF	TGTGCCAGCAGCTTGGGGTTTGGTTCCTATGGCTACACCTTC